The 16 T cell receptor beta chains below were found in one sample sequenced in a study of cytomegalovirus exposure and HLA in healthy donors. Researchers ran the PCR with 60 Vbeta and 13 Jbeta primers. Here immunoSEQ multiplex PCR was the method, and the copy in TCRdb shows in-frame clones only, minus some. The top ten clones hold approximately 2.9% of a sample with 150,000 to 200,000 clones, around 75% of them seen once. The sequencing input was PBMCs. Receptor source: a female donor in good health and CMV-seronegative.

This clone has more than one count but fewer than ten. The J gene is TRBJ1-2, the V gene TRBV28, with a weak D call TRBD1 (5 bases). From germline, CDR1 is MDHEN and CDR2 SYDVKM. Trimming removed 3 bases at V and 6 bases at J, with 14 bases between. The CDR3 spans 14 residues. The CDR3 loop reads CASSLWGRGDGYTF. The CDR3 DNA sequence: TGTGCCAGCAGTTTGTGGGGAAGGGGCGATGGCTACACCTTC.

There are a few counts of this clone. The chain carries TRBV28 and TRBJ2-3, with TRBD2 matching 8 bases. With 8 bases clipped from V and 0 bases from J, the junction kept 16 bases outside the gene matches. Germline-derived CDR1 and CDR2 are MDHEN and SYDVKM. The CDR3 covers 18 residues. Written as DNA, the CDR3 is TGTGCCAGCCTGAAACCCTTGGAGAGACTAGCGAGCACAGATACGCAGTATTTT. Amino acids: CASLKPLERLASTDTQYF.

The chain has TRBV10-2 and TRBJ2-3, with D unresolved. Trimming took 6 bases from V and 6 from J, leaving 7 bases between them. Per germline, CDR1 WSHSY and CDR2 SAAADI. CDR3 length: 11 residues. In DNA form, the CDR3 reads TGCGCCAGCAGCGGTTCCGATACGCAGTATTTT. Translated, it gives CASSGSDTQYF.

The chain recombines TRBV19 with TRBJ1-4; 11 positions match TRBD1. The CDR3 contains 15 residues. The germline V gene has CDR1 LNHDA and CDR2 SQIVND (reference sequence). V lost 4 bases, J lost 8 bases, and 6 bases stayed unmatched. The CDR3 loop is CASSKWTGGSEKLFF. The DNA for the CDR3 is TGTGCCAGTAGTAAATGGACAGGGGGCAGCGAAAAACTGTTTTTT.

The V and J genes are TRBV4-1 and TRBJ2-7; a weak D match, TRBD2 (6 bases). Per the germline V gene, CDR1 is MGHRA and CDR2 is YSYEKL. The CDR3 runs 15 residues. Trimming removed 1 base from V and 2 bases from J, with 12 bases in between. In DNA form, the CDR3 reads TGCGCCAGCAGCCAAGCAAGCGGGCGAACCTACGAGCAGTACTTC. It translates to CASSQASGRTYEQYF.

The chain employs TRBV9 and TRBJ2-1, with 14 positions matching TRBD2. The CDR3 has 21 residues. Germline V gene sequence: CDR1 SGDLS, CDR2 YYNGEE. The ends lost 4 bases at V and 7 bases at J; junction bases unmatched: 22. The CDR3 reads CASSPSSFGTSGSYLRNEQFF. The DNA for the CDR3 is TGTGCCAGCAGCCCTAGCTCCTTCGGGACTAGCGGGAGTTATTTGAGGAATGAGCAGTTCTTC.

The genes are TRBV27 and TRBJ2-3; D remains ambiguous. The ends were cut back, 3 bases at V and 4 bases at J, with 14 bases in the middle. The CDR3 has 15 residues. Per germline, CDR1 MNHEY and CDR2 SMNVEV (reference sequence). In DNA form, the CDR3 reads TGTGCCAGCAGTTTGAGCCCTTCGTTCGCAGATACGCAGTATTTT. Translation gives CASSLSPSFADTQYF.

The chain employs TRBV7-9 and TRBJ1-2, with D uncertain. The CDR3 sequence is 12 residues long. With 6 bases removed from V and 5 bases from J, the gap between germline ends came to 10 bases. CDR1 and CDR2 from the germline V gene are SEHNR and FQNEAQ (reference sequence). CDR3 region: CASSGEGYGYTF. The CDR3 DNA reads TGTGCCAGCAGTGGGGAGGGATATGGCTACACCTTC.

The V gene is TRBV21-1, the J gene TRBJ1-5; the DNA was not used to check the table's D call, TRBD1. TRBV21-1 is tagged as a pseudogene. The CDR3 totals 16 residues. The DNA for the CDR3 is TGTGCCAGCAGCAAACCACAGACAGTAAGCAATCAGCCCCAGCATTTT. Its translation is CASSKPQTVSNQPQHF.

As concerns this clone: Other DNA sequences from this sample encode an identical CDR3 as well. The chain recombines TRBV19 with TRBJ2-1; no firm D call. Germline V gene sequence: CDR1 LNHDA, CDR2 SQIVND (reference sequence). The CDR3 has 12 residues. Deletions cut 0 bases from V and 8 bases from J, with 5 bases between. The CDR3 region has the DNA TGTGCCAGTAGTATAGACCGGGATGAGCAGTTCTTC. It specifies CASSIDRDEQFF.

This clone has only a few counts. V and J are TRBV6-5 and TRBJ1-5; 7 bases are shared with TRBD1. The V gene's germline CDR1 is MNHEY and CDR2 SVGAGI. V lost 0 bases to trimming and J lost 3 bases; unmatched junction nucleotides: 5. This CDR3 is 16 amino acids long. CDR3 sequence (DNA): TGTGCCAGCAGTTACTCAGGGGGCGACGACAATCAGCCCCAGCATTTT. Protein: CASSYSGGDDNQPQHF.

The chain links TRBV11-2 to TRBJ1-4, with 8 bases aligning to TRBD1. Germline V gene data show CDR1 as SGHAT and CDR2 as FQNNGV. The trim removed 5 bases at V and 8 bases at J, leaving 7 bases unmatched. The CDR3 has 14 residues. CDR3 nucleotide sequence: TGTGCCAGCAGCATGACAGGGGACTGGGAAAAACTGTTTTTT. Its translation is CASSMTGDWEKLFF. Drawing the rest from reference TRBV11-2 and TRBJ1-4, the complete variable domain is EAGVAQSPRYKIIEKRQSVAFWCNPISGHATLYWYQQILGQGPKLLIQFQNNGVVDDSQLPKDRFSAERLKGVDSTLKIQPAKLEDSAVYLCASSMTGDWEKLFFGSGTQLSVL.

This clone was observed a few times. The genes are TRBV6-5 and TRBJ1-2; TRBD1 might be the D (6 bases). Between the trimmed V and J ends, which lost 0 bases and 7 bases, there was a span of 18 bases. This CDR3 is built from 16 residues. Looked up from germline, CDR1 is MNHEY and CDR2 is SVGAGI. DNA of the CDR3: TGTGCCAGCAGTTACTCGAGACTCCCAGGGGCCAGTGGCTACACCTTC. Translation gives CASSYSRLPGASGYTF.

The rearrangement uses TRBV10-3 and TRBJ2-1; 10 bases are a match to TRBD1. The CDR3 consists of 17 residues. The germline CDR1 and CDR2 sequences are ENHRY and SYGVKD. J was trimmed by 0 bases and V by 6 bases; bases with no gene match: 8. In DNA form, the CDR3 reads TGTGCCATCAGGGGACAGGGGATCGTCGACTCCTACAATGAGCAGTTCTTC. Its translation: CAIRGQGIVDSYNEQFF.

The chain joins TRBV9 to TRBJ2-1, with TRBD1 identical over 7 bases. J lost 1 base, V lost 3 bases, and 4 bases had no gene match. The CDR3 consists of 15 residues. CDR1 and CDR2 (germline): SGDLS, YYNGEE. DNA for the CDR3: TGTGCCAGCAGCGCGGGACAGTTATCCTACAATGAGCAGTTCTTC. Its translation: CASSAGQLSYNEQFF. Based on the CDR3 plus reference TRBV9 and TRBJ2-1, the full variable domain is DSGVTQTPKHLITATGQRVTLRCSPRSGDLSVYWYQQSLDQGLQFLIQYYNGEERAKGNILERFSAQQFPDLHSELNLSSLELGDSALYFCASSAGQLSYNEQFFGPGTRLTVL.

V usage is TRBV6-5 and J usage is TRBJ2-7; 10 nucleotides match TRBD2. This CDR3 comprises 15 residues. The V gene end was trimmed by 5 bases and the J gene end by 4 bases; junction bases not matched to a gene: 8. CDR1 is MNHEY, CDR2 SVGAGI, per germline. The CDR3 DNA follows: TGTGCCAGCAGTCGGGGGACTAGCGCAGTATACGAGCAGTACTTC. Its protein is CASSRGTSAVYEQYF.